This T cell receptor beta chain was documented in a study of PD-L1 blockade in urothelial cancer. Measured with immunoSEQ multiplex PCR; TCRdb has only the in-frame clones, and not every one. The sample lists roughly 27,000 clones, over 75% seen once, with around 2.9% in the top ten. The CDR3 length is 15 residues. Germline V gene lookup returns CDR1 MNHNS and CDR2 SASEGT. V was clipped by 5 bases and J by 6 bases; unmatched bases: 12. The chain joins TRBV6-1 to TRBJ1-1; 7 bases agree with TRBD1. This receptor was taken from a man aged 50 to 60 with urothelial cancer. Sequenced material: PBMCs, taken around atezolizumab (anti-PD-L1) treatment. The CDR3 sequence: CASSPAGTVGSEAFF. The CDR3 region has the DNA TGTGCCAGCAGTCCAGCCGGGACAGTGGGCTCTGAAGCTTTCTTT.